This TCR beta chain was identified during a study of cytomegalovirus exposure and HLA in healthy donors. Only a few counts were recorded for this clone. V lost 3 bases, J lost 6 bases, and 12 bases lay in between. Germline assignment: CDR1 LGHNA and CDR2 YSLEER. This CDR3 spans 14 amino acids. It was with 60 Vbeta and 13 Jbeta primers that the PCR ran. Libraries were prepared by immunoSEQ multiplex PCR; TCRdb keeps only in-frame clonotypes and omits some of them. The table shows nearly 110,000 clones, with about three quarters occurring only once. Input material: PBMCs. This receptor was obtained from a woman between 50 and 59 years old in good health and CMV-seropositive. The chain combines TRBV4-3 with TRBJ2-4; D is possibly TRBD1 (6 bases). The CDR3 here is CASSQGAVRNIQYF. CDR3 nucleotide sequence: TGCGCCAGCAGCCAGGGGGCAGTAAGAAACATTCAGTACTTC.